This T cell receptor beta chain is from a study of T cells after yellow fever vaccination. Turning to the study itself: SMART-Seq v4 Ultra Low Input prepared the low-cell-number fractions.

Study-wide points: Reappearing after the booster were most of the clones from primary vaccination (about 95% CD4, around 90% CD8). It was a small share of clonotypes that appeared in both CD4 and CD8 compartments.

Template switching with 5'RACE generated the TCR cDNA and added a universal primer site and UMIs. In TCRdb, the 5' RACE reads were re-called with MiXCR into one record per CDR3 protein. The table records fewer than 400,000 distinct CDR3 sequences, about 6% of them present only once. This clonotype was counted many times. Its antigen remains unknown. Germline V gene sequence: CDR1 SGHAT, CDR2 FQNNGV. Trimming pared 0 bases from V and 2 bases from J, leaving 20 bases between. The CDR3 covers 18 residues. The chain is built from TRBV11-2 and TRBJ2-7; TRBD2 might be the D (6 bases). The TCR was taken from a man between 25 and 39 years old who received the YFV17D yellow fever vaccine. Sequencing was performed on PBMCs, taken 5 days after the yellow fever booster vaccination. Here the CDR3 DNA reads TGTGCCAGCAGCTTAGAATATTGGGAGGAGGGTGCAACCTACGAGCAGTACTTC. Its translation: CASSLEYWEEGATYEQYF.